The TCR beta chain described here comes from a study of shared clonotypes between healthy human individuals. General study results and limits: Rarefaction gave evidence that sorted-subset sequencing remained incomplete despite large depth.

Methods used by the authors: Junction-only immunoSEQ sequences carried no quality scores, so filtering differed. The data were produced by immunoSEQ multiplex PCR, yet TCRdb's version contains in-frame clones alone and is incomplete. D and trimming come from the DNA, and the V and J calls and clone size come from that table. In the table there are some 2.3 million clones, approximately 93% of which are singletons. The V and J ends lost 2 bases and 2 bases respectively, with 6 bases between them. The CDR3 is 13 amino acids. Germline V lookup: CDR1 SGHTA, CDR2 FQGTGA. This clone was detected only once. Antigen: not known.

The sample taken for sequencing was naive CD4+ T cells from PBMCs. Subset defined: CD45RA+ positively selected. The source of this sequence is a man aged 18 to 30 in good health. Some clones in this sample may be carry-over from other donors' samples. This rearrangement joins TRBV7-3 to TRBJ1-1, with D uncertain. Here the CDR3 reads CASSLLENTEAFF. CDR3 nucleotides: TGTGCCAGCAGCTTATTAGAAAACACTGAAGCTTTCTTT.